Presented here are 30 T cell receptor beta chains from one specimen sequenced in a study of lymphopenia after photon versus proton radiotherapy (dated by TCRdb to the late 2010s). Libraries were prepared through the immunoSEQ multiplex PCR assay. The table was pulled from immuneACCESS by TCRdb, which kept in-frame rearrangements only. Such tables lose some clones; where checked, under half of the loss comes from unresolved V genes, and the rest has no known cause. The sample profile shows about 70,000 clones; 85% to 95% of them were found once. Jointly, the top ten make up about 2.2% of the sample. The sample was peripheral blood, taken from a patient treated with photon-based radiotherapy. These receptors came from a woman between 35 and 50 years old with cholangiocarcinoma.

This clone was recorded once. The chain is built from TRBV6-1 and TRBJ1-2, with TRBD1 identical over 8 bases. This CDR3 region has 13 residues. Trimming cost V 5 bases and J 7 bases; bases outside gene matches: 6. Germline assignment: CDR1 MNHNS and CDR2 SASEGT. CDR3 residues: CASSPDRGSGYTF. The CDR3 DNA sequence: TGTGCCAGCAGTCCCGACAGGGGTAGTGGCTACACCTTC.

CDR3 loop: CASSRRGNEQFF. CDR3 DNA sequence: TGTGCCAGCAGCCGCAGGGGCAATGAGCAGTTCTTC. The rearrangement uses TRBV14 and TRBJ2-1, with a tentative D call TRBD1 (6 bases). Trimming took off 4 bases at V and 6 bases at J, with 7 bases between the two ends. The germline V gene encodes CDR1 SGHDN and CDR2 FVKESK. The CDR3 loop spans 12 amino acids.

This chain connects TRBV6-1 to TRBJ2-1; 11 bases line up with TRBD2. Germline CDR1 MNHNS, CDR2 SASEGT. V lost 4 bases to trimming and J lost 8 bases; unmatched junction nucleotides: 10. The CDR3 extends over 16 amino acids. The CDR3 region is CASSAHSGRAEDEQFF. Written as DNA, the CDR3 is TGTGCCAGCAGTGCCCATAGCGGGAGGGCCGAAGATGAGCAGTTCTTC.

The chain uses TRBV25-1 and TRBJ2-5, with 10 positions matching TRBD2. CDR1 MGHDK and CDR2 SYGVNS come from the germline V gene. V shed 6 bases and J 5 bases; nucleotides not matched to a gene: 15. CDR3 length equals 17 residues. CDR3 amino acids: CASRNQGAGTSEETQYF. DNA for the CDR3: TGTGCCAGCAGAAATCAGGGGGCTGGGACTAGCGAGGAGACCCAGTACTTC.

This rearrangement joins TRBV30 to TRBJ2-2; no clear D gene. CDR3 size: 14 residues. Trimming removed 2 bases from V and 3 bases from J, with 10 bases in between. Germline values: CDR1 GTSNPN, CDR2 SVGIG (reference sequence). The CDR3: CAWSQERDTGELFF. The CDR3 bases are TGTGCCTGGAGTCAGGAGCGAGACACCGGGGAGCTGTTTTTT.

The CDR3 loop reads CASSWADRSYEQYF. The DNA of the CDR3 is TGTGCCAGCAGTTGGGCGGACAGATCCTACGAGCAGTACTTC. This rearrangement joins TRBV2 to TRBJ2-7; a weak D match, TRBD1 (6 bases). The CDR3 length is 14 residues. Germline CDR1 is SNHLY and CDR2 is FYNNEI. Trimming removed 5 bases from V and 1 base from J, with 12 bases in between.

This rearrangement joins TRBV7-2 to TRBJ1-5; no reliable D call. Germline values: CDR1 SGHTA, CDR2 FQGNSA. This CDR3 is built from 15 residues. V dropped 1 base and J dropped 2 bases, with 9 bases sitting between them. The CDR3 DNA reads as TGTGCCAGCAGCTTAGGGTCCGCGGGCAATCAGCCCCAGCATTTT. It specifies CASSLGSAGNQPQHF.

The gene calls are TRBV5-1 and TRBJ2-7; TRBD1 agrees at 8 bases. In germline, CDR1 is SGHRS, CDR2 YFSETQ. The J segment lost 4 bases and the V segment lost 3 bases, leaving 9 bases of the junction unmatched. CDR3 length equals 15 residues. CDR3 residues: CASSWQPGQAYEQYF. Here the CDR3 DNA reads TGCGCCAGCAGCTGGCAGCCGGGACAGGCATACGAGCAGTACTTC. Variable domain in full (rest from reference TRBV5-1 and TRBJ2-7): KAGVTQTPRYLIKTRGQQVTLSCSPISGHRSVSWYQQTPGQGLQFLFEYFSETQRNKGNFPGRFSGRQFSNSRSEMNVSTLELGDSALYLCASSWQPGQAYEQYFGPGTRLTVT.

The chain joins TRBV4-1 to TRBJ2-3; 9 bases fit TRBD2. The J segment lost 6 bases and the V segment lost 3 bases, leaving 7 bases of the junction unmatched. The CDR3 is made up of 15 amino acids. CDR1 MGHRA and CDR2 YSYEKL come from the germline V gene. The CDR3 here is CASSQLTGLADTQYF. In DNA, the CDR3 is TGCGCCAGCAGCCAGCTCACCGGACTAGCGGATACGCAGTATTTT.

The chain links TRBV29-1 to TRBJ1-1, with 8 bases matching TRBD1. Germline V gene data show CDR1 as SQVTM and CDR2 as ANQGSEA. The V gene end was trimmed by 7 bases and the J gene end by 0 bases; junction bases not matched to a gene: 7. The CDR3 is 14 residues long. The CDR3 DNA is TGCAGCGGTGCCGGGACAGGCTTGAACACTGAAGCTTTCTTT. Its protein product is CSGAGTGLNTEAFF.

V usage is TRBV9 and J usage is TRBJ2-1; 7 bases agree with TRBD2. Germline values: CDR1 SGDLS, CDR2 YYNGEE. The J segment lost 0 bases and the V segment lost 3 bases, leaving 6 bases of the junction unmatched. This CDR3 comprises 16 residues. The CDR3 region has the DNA TGTGCCAGCAGCGCGTTCGGGACTACCTCCTACAATGAGCAGTTCTTC. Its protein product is CASSAFGTTSYNEQFF. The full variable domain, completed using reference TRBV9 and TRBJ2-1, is DSGVTQTPKHLITATGQRVTLRCSPRSGDLSVYWYQQSLDQGLQFLIQYYNGEERAKGNILERFSAQQFPDLHSELNLSSLELGDSALYFCASSAFGTTSYNEQFFGPGTRLTVL.

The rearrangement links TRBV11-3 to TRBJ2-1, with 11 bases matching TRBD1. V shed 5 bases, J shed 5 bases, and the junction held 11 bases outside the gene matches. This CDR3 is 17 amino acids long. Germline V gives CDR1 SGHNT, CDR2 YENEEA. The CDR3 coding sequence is TGTGCCAGCAGCCCCCGGACAGGGGGCGGCCGCGACAATGAGCAGTTCTTC. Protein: CASSPRTGGGRDNEQFF.

The CDR3 DNA sequence: TGTGCCAGCAGCCGCGGGACTACCCTAGCCAAAAACATTCAGTACTTC. Encoded protein: CASSRGTTLAKNIQYF. J is TRBJ2-4 and V is TRBV7-2, with 7 bases aligning to TRBD2. Germline V gene data show CDR1 as SGHTA and CDR2 as FQGNSA. V shed 5 bases and J 0 bases; nucleotides not matched to a gene: 7. CDR3 length: 16 amino acids.

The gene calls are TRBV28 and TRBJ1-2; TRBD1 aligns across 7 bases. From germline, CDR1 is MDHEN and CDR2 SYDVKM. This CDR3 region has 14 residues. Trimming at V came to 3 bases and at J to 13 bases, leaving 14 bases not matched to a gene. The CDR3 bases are TGTGCCAGCAGTTTCCTTCTTCCCCGGGACAGTCTCACCTTC. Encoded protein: CASSFLLPRDSLTF.

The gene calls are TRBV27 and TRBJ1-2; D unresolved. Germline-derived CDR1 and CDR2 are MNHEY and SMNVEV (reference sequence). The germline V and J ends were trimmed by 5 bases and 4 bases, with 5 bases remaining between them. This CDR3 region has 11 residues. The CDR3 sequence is CASSNFYGYTF. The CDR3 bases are TGTGCCAGCAGTAACTTCTATGGCTACACCTTC.

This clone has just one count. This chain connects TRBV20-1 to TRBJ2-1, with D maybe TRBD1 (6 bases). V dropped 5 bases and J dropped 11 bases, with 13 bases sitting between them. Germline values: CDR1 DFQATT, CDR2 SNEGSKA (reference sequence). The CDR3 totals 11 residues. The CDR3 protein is CSAGLWDKQFF. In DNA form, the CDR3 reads TGCAGTGCTGGTCTTTGGGACAAGCAGTTCTTC.

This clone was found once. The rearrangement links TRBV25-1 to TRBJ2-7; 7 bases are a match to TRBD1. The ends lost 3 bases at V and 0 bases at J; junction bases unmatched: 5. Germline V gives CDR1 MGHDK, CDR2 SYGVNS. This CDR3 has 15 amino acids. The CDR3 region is CASSETGLSSYEQYF. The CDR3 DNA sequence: TGTGCCAGCAGTGAGACAGGGCTTAGCTCCTACGAGCAGTACTTC.

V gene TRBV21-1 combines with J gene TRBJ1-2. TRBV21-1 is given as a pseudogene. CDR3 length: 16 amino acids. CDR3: CASSKDRARDNYGYTF. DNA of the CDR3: TGTGCCAGCAGCAAAGATAGGGCCAGAGATAACTATGGCTACACCTTC.

The CDR3 is CASSQRQGASGNTIYF. The CDR3 DNA follows: TGTGCCAGCAGCCAACGGCAGGGGGCATCTGGAAACACCATATATTTT. This chain connects TRBV4-2 to TRBJ1-3; TRBD1 aligns across 8 bases. CDR1 is LGHNA, CDR2 YNFKEQ, per germline. CDR3 size: 16 residues. With V trimmed by 2 bases and J by 1 base, 4 bases remained unmatched.

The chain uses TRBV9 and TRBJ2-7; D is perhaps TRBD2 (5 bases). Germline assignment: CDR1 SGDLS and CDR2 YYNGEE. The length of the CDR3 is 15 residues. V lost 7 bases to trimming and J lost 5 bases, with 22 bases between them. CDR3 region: CASAEGPTGGHEQYF. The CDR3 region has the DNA TGTGCCAGCGCCGAGGGCCCAACGGGCGGGCACGAGCAGTACTTC. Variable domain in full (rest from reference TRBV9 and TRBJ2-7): DSGVTQTPKHLITATGQRVTLRCSPRSGDLSVYWYQQSLDQGLQFLIQYYNGEERAKGNILERFSAQQFPDLHSELNLSSLELGDSALYFCASAEGPTGGHEQYFGPGTRLTVT.

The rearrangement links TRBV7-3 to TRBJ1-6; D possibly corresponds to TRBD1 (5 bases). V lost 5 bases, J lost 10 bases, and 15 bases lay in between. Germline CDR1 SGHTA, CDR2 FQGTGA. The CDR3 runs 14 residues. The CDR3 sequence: CASSGEGRWSPLHF. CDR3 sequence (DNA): TGTGCCAGCAGCGGGGAGGGGCGCTGGTCACCCCTCCACTTT.

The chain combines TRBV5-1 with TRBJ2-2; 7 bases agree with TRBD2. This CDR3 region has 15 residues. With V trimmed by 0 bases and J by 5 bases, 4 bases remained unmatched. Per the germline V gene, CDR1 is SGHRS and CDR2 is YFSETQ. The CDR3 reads CASSLAGGRTGELFF. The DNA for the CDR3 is TGCGCCAGCAGCTTGGCCGGGGGGAGGACCGGGGAGCTGTTTTTT.

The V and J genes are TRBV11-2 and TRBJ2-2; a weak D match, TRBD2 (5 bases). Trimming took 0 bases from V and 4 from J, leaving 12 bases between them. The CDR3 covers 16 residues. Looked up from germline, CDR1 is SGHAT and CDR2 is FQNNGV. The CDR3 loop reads CASSLERTPTTGELFF. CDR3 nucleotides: TGTGCCAGCAGCTTAGAAAGGACTCCAACCACCGGGGAGCTGTTTTTT.

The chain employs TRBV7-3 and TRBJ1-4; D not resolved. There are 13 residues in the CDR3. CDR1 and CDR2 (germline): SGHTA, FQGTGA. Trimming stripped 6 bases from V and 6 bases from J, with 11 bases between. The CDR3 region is CASSSGPYEKLFF. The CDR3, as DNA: TGTGCCAGCAGTTCAGGACCTTATGAAAAACTGTTTTTT.

The CDR3 sequence is CAWSSGYGEAFF. In DNA form, the CDR3 reads TGTGCCTGGAGTTCAGGGTATGGCGAAGCTTTCTTT. V gene TRBV30 combines with J gene TRBJ1-1; D is perhaps TRBD1 (5 bases). The CDR3 consists of 12 residues. Looked up from germline, CDR1 is GTSNPN and CDR2 is SVGIG (reference sequence). Trimming left V 2 bases short and J 8 bases short, with 12 bases between.

CDR3 in DNA: TGCGCCAGCAGTCCCCTCTGGGGGGAGGGCTCCTACGAGCAGTACTTC. Translating gives CASSPLWGEGSYEQYF. The chain links TRBV4-1 to TRBJ2-7, with 7 bases fitting TRBD2. The junction had 11 bases not matched to a gene; V was cut back by 6 bases and J by 0 bases. CDR1 is MGHRA, CDR2 YSYEKL, per germline. The CDR3 extends over 16 amino acids.

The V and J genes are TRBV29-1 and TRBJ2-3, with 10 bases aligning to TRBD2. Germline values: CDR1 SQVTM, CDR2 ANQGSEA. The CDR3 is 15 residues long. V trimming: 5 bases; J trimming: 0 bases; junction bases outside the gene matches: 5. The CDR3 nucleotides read TGCAGCGTTTGGACTAGCGGTTTTAGCACAGATACGCAGTATTTT. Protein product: CSVWTSGFSTDTQYF.

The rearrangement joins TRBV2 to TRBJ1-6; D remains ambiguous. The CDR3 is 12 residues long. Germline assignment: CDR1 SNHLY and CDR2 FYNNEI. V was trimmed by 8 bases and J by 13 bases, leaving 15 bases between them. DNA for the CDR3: TGTGCCAGCTCCCTGCCTTCTCCCCCCCTCCACTTT. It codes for CASSLPSPPLHF.

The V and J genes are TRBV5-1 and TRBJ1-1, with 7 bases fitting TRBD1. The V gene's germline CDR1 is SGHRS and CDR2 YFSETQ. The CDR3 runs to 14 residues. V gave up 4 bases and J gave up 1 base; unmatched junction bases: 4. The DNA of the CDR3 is TGCGCCAGCAGCGAACGGACAGGGAACACTGAAGCTTTCTTT. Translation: CASSERTGNTEAFF.

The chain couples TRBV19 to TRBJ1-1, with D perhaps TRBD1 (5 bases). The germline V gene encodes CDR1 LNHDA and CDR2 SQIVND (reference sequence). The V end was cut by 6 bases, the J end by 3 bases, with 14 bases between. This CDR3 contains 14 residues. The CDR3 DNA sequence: TGTGCCAGTAGCCAGAACTACAGGCACACTGAAGCTTTCTTT. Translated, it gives CASSQNYRHTEAFF.